This note documents a single T cell receptor (beta chain) sequence. Its antigen is still unknown. The junction departs from the called germline gene at one end, perhaps through a read error. Treatment described: approximately nine-day PBMC culture with coronavirus spike peptide pools or control peptides (ViraFEST assay). After expanding antigen-specific T cells with peptide pools, ViraFEST sequenced their TCRs. Germline V gene sequence: CDR1 MNHEY, CDR2 SVGAGI. The CDR3 runs 17 residues. This entry comes from a study of vaccination and CD4 T cells after COVID-19. Whole-study context: Convalescent cases comprised fewer than ten mild and one severe, all SARS-CoV-2 positive by nasal swab PCR. It was a median about 99 days after diagnosis, with a range of 35 to 161, that post-COVID samples were drawn.

The Oncomine TCR Beta short-read assay was applied to DNA of cultured CD4+ T cells. Once CD4+ T cells had been cultured, genomic DNA was extracted from them. TCRdb re-derived calls from the PCR reads in MiXCR, one entry per CDR3 protein. The repertoire holds some 13,000 distinct CDR3 sequences, with 27% as singletons. The gene calls are TRBV6-5 and TRBJ2-1, with a weak D call TRBD1 (6 bases). The specimen was CD4+ T cells from blood, cultured in vitro. This TCR came from a human donor who had recovered from COVID-19. This CDR3 reads CASSYVRGQLMGNEQSF. CDR3 nucleotide sequence: TGTGCCAGCAGTTACGTTCGGGGACAACTAATGGGCAATGAGCAGTCCTTC.